These 5 T cell receptor beta chains came from one sample sequenced in a study of CD8+ T cells in alopecia areata. The authors extracted RNA and reverse transcribed it into cDNA as the sequencing template. TCRdb's table, derived via immunoSEQ multiplex PCR, lists solely in-frame clones and lacks some. Of a few hundred thousand clones in the sample, about 40% are singletons; the top ten hold approximately 2.9%. Treatment given: oral pan-JAK inhibitor, 5-10 mg twice daily. This specimen consisted of CD4+ T cells sorted from blood, obtained around week 37, from a patient treated with tofacitinib. These receptors originate from a human donor with alopecia areata.

This clone was seen a few times. The chain uses TRBV5-1 and TRBJ2-6; D not resolved. The V gene lost 4 bases and the J gene lost 0 bases, with 5 bases spanning the gap. The CDR3 covers 14 residues. The germline gives CDR1 SGHRS, CDR2 YFSETQ. This CDR3 is CASSKSSGANVLTF. The CDR3 DNA is TGCGCCAGCAGCAAAAGCTCTGGGGCCAACGTCCTGACTTTC. Full variable domain (missing parts from reference TRBV5-1 and TRBJ2-6): KAGVTQTPRYLIKTRGQQVTLSCSPISGHRSVSWYQQTPGQGLQFLFEYFSETQRNKGNFPGRFSGRQFSNSRSEMNVSTLELGDSALYLCASSKSSGANVLTFGAGSRLTVL.

This rearrangement joins TRBV4-1 to TRBJ2-7, with 8 nucleotides matching TRBD2. This CDR3 has 18 amino acids. Trimming removed 0 bases from V and 1 base from J; junction bases left unmatched: 11. The germline V gene encodes CDR1 MGHRA and CDR2 YSYEKL. The CDR3 region is CASSQEPLTSGTSYEQYF. For the CDR3, the DNA is TGCGCCAGCAGCCAAGAACCGTTAACTAGCGGAACTTCCTACGAGCAGTACTTC.

The chain uses TRBV30 and TRBJ1-5; 7 bases align to TRBD1. The CDR3 consists of 13 residues. The V and J ends lost 1 base and 7 bases, in that order; junction bases with no gene match: 4. The germline V gene has CDR1 GTSNPN and CDR2 SVGIG (reference sequence). CDR3 sequence reads: CAWSGQGLQPQHF. The CDR3 coding sequence is TGTGCCTGGAGTGGACAGGGTCTCCAGCCCCAGCATTTT.

This clone was detected only a few times. The rearrangement joins TRBV29-1 to TRBJ1-2; 7 bases are a match to TRBD1. The CDR3 is made up of 16 amino acids. From germline, CDR1 is SQVTM and CDR2 ANQGSEA. The junction had 18 bases not matched to a gene; V was cut back by 7 bases and J by 4 bases. The CDR3 here is CSADSSTGRYSYGYTF. The CDR3 region has the DNA TGCAGCGCTGATAGCTCGACAGGGCGTTATTCCTATGGCTACACCTTC.

This chain connects TRBV30 to TRBJ2-7; 8 bases line up with TRBD1. V lost 4 bases and J lost 6; bases outside the gene matches: 20. The CDR3 totals 17 residues. CDR1 GTSNPN and CDR2 SVGIG come from the germline V gene (reference sequence). The DNA for the CDR3 is TGTGCCTGGACCCTACGATCCCCTGGACAGGGAATCGGCGAGCAGTACTTC. This translates into CAWTLRSPGQGIGEQYF.